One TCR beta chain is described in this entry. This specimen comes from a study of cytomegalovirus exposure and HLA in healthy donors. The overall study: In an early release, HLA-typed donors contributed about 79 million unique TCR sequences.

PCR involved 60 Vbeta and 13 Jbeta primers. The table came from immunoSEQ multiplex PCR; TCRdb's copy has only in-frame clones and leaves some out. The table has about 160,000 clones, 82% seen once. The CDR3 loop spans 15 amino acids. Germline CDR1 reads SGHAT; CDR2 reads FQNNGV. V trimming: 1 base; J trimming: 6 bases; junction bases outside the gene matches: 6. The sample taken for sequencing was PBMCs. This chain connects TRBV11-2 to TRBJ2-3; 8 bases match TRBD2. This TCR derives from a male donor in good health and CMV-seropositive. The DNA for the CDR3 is TGTGCCAGCAGCTTAGCGGGGGGGAGTTCGGATACGCAGTATTTT. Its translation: CASSLAGGSSDTQYF.